This TCR beta chain appears in the sequencing data of a study of T-cell memory formation after mild COVID-19. Across the whole study: TCR clusters were mostly confined to one donor each. The study's findings and limits: Clones contracting over day 15 to 85 were CD4/CD8 balanced, with later expanders leaning CD4+. Certain responding clones were present in pre-infection memory, suggesting participation of cross-reactive memory. Shrinking CD4+ clones were chiefly CM and EM; CD8+ ones were chiefly EMRA.

TCRdb used MiXCR to reprocess the 5' RACE reads, holding one entry per CDR3 protein. The table lists 450,000 to 650,000 distinct CDR3 sequences, roughly 17% of them singletons. Turning to this clonotype: Its target is not known.

The ends were cut back, 7 bases at V and 3 bases at J, with 13 bases in the middle. The length of the CDR3 is 13 residues. The chain links TRBV12-3 or TRBV12-4 to TRBJ2-7; D possibly uses TRBD1 or TRBD2 (6 bases each). The sample consisted of PBMCs or a T cell subset sorted from them (not recorded which). The TCR comes from an adult woman who had mild COVID-19 (a few samples of this study predate the infection). Cell type and time point are not known. CDR3 sequence (DNA): TGTGCCAGCAATCATGGAGGGGGCTACGAGCAGTACTTC. This gives the protein CASNHGGGYEQYF.